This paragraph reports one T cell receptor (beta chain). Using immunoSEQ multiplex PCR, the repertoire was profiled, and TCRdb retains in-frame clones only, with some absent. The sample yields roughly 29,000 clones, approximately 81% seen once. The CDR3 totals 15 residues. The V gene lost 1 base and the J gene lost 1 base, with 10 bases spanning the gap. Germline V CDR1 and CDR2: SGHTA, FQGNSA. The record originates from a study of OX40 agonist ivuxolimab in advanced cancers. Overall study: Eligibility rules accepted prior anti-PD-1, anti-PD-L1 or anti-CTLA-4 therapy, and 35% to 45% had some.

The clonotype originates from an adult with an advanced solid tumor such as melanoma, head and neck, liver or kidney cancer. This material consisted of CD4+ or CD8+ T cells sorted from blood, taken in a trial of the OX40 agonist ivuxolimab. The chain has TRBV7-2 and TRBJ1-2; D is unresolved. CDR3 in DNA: TGTGCCAGCAGCTTAGGACAAGCAGTTAACTATGGCTACACCTTC. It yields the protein CASSLGQAVNYGYTF.